Listed here is a single TCR beta chain. Sequenced by immunoSEQ multiplex PCR; TCRdb stores in-frame clones only, minus some. The profile shows about 75,000 clones, 86% of them singletons. This specimen belongs to a study of OX40 agonist ivuxolimab in advanced cancers. V lost 2 bases and J lost 7, with 14 bases in between. This CDR3 has 15 amino acids. Germline-derived CDR1 and CDR2 are WNHNN and SYGVQD (reference sequence). The sample consisted of CD4+ or CD8+ T cells sorted from blood, taken in a trial of the OX40 agonist ivuxolimab. V is TRBV10-1 and J is TRBJ2-2; weak D call: TRBD2 (6 bases). The receptor comes from an adult with an advanced solid tumor such as melanoma, head and neck, liver or kidney cancer. CDR3 protein: CASSEGSSVGGELFF. The CDR3 DNA sequence: TGCGCCAGCAGTGAGGGGTCTAGCGTTGGCGGGGAGCTGTTTTTT.